This entry lists 9 T cell receptor beta chains sequenced from one sample in a study of CD8+ T cells in alopecia areata. Specified treatment: oral pan-JAK inhibitor, 5-10 mg twice daily. RNA was extracted and reverse transcribed into cDNA as the sequencing template. Clones were sequenced by immunoSEQ multiplex PCR, and TCRdb holds only the in-frame ones, with some missing. The table includes approximately 210,000 clones, approximately 72% detected once. The sample was CD4+ T cells sorted from blood, taken at week 44, from a patient treated with tofacitinib. The source is a human donor with alopecia areata.

V usage is TRBV5-1 and J usage is TRBJ2-5; 8 bases agree with TRBD2. The CDR3 is made up of 14 amino acids. J gave up 7 bases and V 4 bases, and 9 bases lay outside the gene matches. The germline V gene has CDR1 SGHRS and CDR2 YFSETQ. The chain's CDR3 is CASSPAGGPGTQYF. The CDR3 DNA reads as TGCGCCAGCAGCCCCGCGGGGGGTCCGGGGACCCAGTACTTC.

The chain recombines TRBV7-2 with TRBJ1-6; TRBD1 might be the D (6 bases). Trimming stripped 5 bases from V and 9 bases from J, with 17 bases between. This CDR3 is built from 15 residues. Looked up from germline, CDR1 is SGHTA and CDR2 is FQGNSA. The DNA of the CDR3 is TGTGCCAGCAGCCTAGGGGGTCAGTTGGGTTCACCCCTCCACTTT. It encodes CASSLGGQLGSPLHF.

The chain joins TRBV29-1 to TRBJ1-2; no firm D call. The V end lost 4 bases, the J end lost 6 bases, and 15 bases lay between the germline ends. Germline CDR1 is SQVTM and CDR2 is ANQGSEA. The CDR3 is 13 amino acids. CDR3 nucleotides: TGCAGCGTTGGAAATTTACTCCTCGATGGCTACACCTTC. Translation: CSVGNLLLDGYTF.

As DNA, the CDR3 is TGTGCCAGCAGTTTGAAACATTACAATGAGCAGTTCTTC. As protein: CASSLKHYNEQFF. The chain couples TRBV27 to TRBJ2-1; D is undetermined. In germline, CDR1 is MNHEY, CDR2 SMNVEV (reference sequence). The CDR3 is 13 residues long. V lost 3 bases, J lost 4 bases, and 7 bases lay in between.

This clone has a handful of counts. The chain employs TRBV29-1 and TRBJ2-1; 10 nucleotides agree with TRBD2. The trim removed 6 bases at V and 7 bases at J, leaving 9 bases unmatched. The V gene's germline CDR1 is SQVTM and CDR2 ANQGSEA. CDR3 length: 14 residues. The CDR3 region has the DNA TGCAGCGTCCATAAGCGGGGGGGGTTAAATGAGCAGTTCTTC. Translated: CSVHKRGGLNEQFF.

In its sample, this clone was seen once. The J gene is TRBJ1-2, the V gene TRBV2; no firm D call. With 6 bases removed from V and 2 bases from J, the gap between germline ends came to 13 bases. This CDR3 comprises 14 residues. Germline V gives CDR1 SNHLY, CDR2 FYNNEI. The CDR3 protein is CASSDQVTNYGYTF. CDR3 nucleotide sequence: TGTGCCAGCAGCGACCAAGTTACCAACTATGGCTACACCTTC.

The V and J genes are TRBV7-2 and TRBJ2-3; TRBD1 matches at 7 bases. CDR3 size: 15 residues. Trimming at V came to 1 base and at J to 1 base, leaving 2 bases not matched to a gene. Germline CDR1 is SGHTA and CDR2 is FQGNSA. The CDR3: CASSLEGQRTDTQYF. The CDR3 DNA is TGTGCCAGCAGCTTAGAGGGACAGCGCACAGATACGCAGTATTTT.

The genes are TRBV2 and TRBJ1-2; D unclear. The V end lost 4 bases, the J end lost 8 bases, and 8 bases lay between the germline ends. In germline, CDR1 is SNHLY, CDR2 FYNNEI. The CDR3 is 11 amino acids. The CDR3 loop is CASSVTRGYTF. The CDR3, as DNA: TGTGCCAGCAGTGTGACGAGAGGCTACACCTTC.

This rearrangement joins TRBV30 to TRBJ2-5; no firm D call. From germline, CDR1 is GTSNPN and CDR2 SVGIG (reference sequence). V was pared by 0 bases and J by 2 bases, with 1 base between. The CDR3 spans 11 residues. The CDR3 DNA reads TGTGCCTGGAGTGTACAAGAGACCCAGTACTTC. It yields the protein CAWSVQETQYF.